These T cell receptor beta chains were read from a single sample in a study of Ad26.COV2.S vaccination and SARS-CoV-2 variants. Assay used: immunoSEQ multiplex PCR; TCRdb lists only in-frame clones, some missing. The sample holds 350,000 to 500,000 clones; approximately 90% are singletons and the top ten take about 3.6%. This material consisted of peripheral blood, taken in a trial of Ad26.COV2.S vaccine versus placebo. These receptors were obtained from a person aged 18-60 years who received the Ad26.COV2.S COVID-19 vaccine or a placebo. The CDR3 runs from the conserved cysteine through the conserved F or W. The order of the fields is J gene, D gene, clone size, V gene, CDR3 DNA, CDR3 protein. A D gene is named only where the DNA matches it firmly. Clone size is stated in some rows and not others, as once, few, many or a class when expanded.

>TRBJ1-4|TRBD1|NA|TRBV3-1/TRBV3-2
TGTGCCAGCAGCCAGCGGACAGGGGGCGATGAAAAACTGTTTTTT
CASSQRTGGDEKLFF
>TRBJ1-1|TRBD1|NA|TRBV18
TGTGCCAGCTCATCGGAGGGGACAGACGCTTTCTTT
CASSSEGTDAFF
>TRBJ2-7|NA|NA|TRBV11-2
TGTGCCAGCAGCTCCGCAAGGAACCCCGACTACGAGCAGTACTTC
CASSSARNPDYEQYF
>TRBJ1-5|NA|NA|TRBV19
TGTGCCAGTAGTATAATACTGTCTCAGCCCCAGCATTTT
CASSIILSQPQHF
>TRBJ2-5|TRBD2|NA|TRBV7-2
TGTGCCAGCAGCCGGACTAGCGGGAACCAAGAGACCCAGTACTTC
CASSRTSGNQETQYF
>TRBJ1-4|NA|NA|TRBV6-5
TGTGCCAGTCATTTTGAAACTAATGAAAAACTGTTTTTT
CASHFETNEKLFF
>TRBJ2-1|NA|NA|TRBV4-1
TGCGCCAGCAGCGGGTTGGGGACTTCCTACAATGAGCAGTTCTTC
CASSGLGTSYNEQFF
>TRBJ1-2|TRBD1|NA|TRBV6-2/TRBV6-3
TGTGCCAGCAGTTACTCGACTCGGACAGGGGGCATCAATGGCTACACCTTC
CASSYSTRTGGINGYTF
>TRBJ1-2|NA|NA|TRBV5-1
TGCGCCAGCAGCTTGCTGGAGGGGGGCTACACCTTC
CASSLLEGGYTF
>TRBJ2-2|NA|once|TRBV24-1
TGTGCCACCAGCCAGGGAGCGGCGAACACCGGGGAGCTGTTTTTT
CATSQGAANTGELFF
>TRBJ1-1|NA|NA|TRBV6-2/TRBV6-3
TGTGCCAGCAGCTCCGGGCCGAAGGGTGCTTTCTTT
CASSSGPKGAFF